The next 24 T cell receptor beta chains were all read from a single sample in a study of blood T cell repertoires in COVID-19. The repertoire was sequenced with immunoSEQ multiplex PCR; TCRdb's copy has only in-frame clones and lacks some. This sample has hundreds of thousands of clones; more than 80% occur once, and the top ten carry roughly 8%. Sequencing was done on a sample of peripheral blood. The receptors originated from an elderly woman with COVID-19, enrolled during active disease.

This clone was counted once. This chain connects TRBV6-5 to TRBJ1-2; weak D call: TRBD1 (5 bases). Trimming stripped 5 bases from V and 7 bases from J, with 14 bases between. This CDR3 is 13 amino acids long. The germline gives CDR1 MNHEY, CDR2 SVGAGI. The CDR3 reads CASSREGLSGYTF. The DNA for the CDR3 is TGTGCCAGCAGTAGGGAGGGGTTGAGTGGCTACACCTTC.

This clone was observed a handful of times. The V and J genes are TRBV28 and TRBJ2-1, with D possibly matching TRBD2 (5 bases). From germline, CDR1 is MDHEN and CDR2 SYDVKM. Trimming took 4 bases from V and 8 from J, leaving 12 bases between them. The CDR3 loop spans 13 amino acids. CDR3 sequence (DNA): TGTGCCAGCAGTTCACCTAGCTGGGATGAGCAGTTCTTC. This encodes CASSSPSWDEQFF.

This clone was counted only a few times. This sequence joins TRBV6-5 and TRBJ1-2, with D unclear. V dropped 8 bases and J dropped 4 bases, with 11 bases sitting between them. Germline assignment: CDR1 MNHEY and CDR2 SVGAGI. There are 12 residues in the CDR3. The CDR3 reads CASRRLAYGYTF. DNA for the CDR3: TGTGCCAGCCGTCGTCTAGCCTATGGCTACACCTTC.

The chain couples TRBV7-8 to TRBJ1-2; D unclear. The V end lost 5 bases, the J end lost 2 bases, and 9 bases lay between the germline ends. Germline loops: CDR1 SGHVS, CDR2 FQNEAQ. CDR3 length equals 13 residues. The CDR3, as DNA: TGTGCCAGCAGCCCCGACGGGAACTATGGCTACACCTTC. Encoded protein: CASSPDGNYGYTF.

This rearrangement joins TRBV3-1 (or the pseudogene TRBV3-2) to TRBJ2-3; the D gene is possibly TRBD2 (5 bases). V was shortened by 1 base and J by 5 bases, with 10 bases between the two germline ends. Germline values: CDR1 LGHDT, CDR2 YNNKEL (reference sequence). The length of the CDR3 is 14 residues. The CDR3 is CASSQGGIKDTQYF. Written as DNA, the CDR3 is TGTGCCAGCAGCCAAGGAGGGATCAAAGATACGCAGTATTTT.

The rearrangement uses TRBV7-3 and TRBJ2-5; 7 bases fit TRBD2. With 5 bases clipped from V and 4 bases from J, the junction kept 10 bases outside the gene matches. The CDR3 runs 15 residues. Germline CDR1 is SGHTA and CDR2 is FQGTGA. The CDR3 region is CASSPGLEWGETQYF. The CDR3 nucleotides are TGTGCCAGCAGCCCTGGACTAGAGTGGGGAGAGACCCAGTACTTC. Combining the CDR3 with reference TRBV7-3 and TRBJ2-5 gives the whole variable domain GAGVSQTPSNKVTEKGKYVELRCDPISGHTALYWYRQSLGQGPEFLIYFQGTGAADDSGLPNDRFFAVRPEGSVSTLKIQRTERGDSAVYLCASSPGLEWGETQYFGPGTRLLVL.

The CDR3 DNA reads as TGTGCCAGCAGCTTAGCGGGGACTTCGCAGTTCTTC. Amino acids: CASSLAGTSQFF. V usage is TRBV11-3 and J usage is TRBJ2-1, with a possible D match to TRBD2 (6 bases). The germline V gene has CDR1 SGHNT and CDR2 YENEEA. Trimming left V 1 base short and J 12 bases short, with 10 bases between. This CDR3 comprises 12 residues.

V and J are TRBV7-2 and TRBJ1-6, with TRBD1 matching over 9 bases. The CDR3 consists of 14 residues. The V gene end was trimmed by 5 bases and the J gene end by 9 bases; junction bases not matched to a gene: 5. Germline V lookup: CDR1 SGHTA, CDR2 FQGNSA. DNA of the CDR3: TGTGCCAGCAGCCCGGGGACAGGGACTTCACCCCTCCACTTT. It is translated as CASSPGTGTSPLHF.

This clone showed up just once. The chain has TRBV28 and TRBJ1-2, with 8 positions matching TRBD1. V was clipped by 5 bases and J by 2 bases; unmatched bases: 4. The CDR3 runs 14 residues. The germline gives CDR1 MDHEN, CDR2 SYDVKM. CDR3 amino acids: CASSLRGLNYGYTF. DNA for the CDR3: TGTGCCAGCAGTCTCAGGGGGCTGAACTATGGCTACACCTTC.

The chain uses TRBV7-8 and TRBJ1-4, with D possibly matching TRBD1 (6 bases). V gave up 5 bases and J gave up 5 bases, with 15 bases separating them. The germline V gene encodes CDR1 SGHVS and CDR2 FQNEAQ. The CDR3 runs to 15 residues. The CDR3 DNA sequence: TGTGCCAGCAGCCCGACGGACAGCGTAAATGAAAAACTGTTTTTT. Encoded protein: CASSPTDSVNEKLFF.

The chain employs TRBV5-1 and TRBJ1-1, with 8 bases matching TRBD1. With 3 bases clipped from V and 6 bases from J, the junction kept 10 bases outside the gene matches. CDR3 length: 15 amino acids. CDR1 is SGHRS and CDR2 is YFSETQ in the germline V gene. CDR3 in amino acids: CASSSLTGEVAEAFF. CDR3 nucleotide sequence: TGCGCCAGCAGCTCCTTGACAGGGGAAGTGGCTGAAGCTTTCTTT.

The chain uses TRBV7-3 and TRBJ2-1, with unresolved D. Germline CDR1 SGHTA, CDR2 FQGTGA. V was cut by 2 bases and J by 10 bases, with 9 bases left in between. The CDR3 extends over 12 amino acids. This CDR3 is CASSLDRSEQFF. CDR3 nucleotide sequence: TGTGCCAGCAGCTTAGACCGTAGCGAGCAGTTCTTC.

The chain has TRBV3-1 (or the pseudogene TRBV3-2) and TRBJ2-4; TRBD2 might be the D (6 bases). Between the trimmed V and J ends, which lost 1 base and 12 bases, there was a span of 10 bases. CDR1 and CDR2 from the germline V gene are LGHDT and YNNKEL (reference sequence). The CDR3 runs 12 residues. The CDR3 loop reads CASSQGRATQYF. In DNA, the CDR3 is TGTGCCAGCAGCCAAGGGAGGGCAACTCAGTACTTC.

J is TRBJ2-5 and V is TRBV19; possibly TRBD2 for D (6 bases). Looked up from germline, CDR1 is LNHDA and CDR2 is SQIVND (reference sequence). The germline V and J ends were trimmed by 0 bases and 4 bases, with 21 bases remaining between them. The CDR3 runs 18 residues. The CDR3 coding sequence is TGTGCCAGTAGTATAGAAGGGGCTAGCGCGGCTAGTGGAGAGACCCAGTACTTC. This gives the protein CASSIEGASAASGETQYF.

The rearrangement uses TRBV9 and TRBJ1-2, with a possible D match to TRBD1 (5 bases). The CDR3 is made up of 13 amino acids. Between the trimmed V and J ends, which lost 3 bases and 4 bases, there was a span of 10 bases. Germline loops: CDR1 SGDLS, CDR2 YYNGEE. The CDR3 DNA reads TGTGCCAGCAGCGCCGGACAACGCTATGGCTACACCTTC. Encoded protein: CASSAGQRYGYTF.

CDR3 nucleotides: TGTGCCTGGAGTCCTGGGCTTCCCAATCAGCCCCAGCATTTT. It encodes CAWSPGLPNQPQHF. J is TRBJ1-5 and V is TRBV30; D gene ambiguous. CDR3 length: 14 residues. The ends were cut back, 2 bases at V and 3 bases at J, with 11 bases in the middle. Germline values: CDR1 GTSNPN, CDR2 SVGIG (reference sequence).

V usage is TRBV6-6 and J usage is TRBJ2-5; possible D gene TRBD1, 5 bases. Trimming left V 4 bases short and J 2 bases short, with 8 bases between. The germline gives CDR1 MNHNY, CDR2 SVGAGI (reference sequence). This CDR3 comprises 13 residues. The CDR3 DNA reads TGTGCCAGCAGTTGGGGCGGACAAGAGACCCAGTACTTC. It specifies CASSWGGQETQYF.

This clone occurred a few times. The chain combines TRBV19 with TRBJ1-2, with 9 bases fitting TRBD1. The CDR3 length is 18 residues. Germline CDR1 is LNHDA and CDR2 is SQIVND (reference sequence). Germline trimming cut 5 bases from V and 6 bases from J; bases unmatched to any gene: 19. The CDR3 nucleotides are TGTGCCAGTAGTCCCCCACTTGGGACAGGGACGGAGGGAAATGGCTACACCTTC. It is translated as CASSPPLGTGTEGNGYTF.

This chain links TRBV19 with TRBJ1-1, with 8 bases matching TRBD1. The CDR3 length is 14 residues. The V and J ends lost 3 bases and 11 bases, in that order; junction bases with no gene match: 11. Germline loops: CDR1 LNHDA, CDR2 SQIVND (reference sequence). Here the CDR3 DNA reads TGTGCCAGTAGTATTTTCAGTCAGGGGGCTGTGGCTTTCTTT. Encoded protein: CASSIFSQGAVAFF.

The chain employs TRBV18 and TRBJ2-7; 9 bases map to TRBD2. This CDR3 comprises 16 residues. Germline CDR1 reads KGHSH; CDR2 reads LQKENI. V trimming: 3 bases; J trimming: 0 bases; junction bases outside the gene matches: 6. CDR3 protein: CASSPGLAGLSYEQYF. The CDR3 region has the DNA TGTGCCAGCTCACCGGGGCTAGCGGGACTCTCCTACGAGCAGTACTTC.

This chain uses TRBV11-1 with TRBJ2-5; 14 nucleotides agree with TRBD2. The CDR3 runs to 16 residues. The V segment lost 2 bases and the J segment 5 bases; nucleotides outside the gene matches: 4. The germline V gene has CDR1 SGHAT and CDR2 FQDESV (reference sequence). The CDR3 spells CASSLRTSGGKETQYF. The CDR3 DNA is TGTGCCAGCAGCTTACGGACTAGCGGGGGGAAGGAGACCCAGTACTTC.

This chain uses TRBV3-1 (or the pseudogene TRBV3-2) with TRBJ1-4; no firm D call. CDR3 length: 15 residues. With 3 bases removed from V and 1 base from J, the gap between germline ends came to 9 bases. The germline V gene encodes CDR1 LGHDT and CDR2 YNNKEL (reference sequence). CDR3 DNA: TGTGCCAGCAGCCAGAGTCTCCTAACTAATGAAAAACTGTTTTTT. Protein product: CASSQSLLTNEKLFF.

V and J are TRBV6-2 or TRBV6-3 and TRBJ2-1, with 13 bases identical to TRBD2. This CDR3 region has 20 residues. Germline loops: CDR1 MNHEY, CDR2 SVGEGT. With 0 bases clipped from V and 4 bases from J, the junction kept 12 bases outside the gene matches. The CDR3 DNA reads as TGTGCCAGCAGTTACTCGAGGACTAGCGGGAGCTCAGGACTGTACAATGAGCAGTTCTTC. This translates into CASSYSRTSGSSGLYNEQFF.

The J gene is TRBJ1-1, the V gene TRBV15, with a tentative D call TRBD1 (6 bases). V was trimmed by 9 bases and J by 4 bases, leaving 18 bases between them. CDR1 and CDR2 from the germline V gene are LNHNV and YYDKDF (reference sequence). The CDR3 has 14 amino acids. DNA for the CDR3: TGTGCCACGCTCCACCCAGGGGCCTCCACTGAAGCTTTCTTT. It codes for CATLHPGASTEAFF. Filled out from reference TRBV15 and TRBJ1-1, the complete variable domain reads DAMVIQNPRYQVTQFGKPVTLSCSQTLNHNVMYWYQQKSSQAPKLLFHYYDKDFNNEADTPDNFQSRRPNTSFCFLDIRSPGLGDTAMYLCATLHPGASTEAFFGQGTRLTVV.